The 3 T cell receptor beta chains given below trace back to one sample, sequenced in a study of sequential checkpoint blockade in melanoma. Noted treatment: randomized to nivolumab then ipilimumab (arm A) or the reverse (arm B). Method: immunoSEQ multiplex PCR; TCRdb's copy keeps in-frame clones and lacks some. The sample lists over 10,000 clones; about 68% were seen once. Sample: CD8+ T cells sorted from blood (inferred from file names), taken from a patient given nivolumab and ipilimumab in sequence. Every receptor here comes from a human donor with melanoma.

The chain employs TRBV11-2 and TRBJ2-7; D unresolved. The CDR3 contains 13 residues. Germline V gives CDR1 SGHAT, CDR2 FQNNGV. V gave up 2 bases and J gave up 1 base, with 6 bases separating them. Here the CDR3 reads CASSLSGSYEQYF. The CDR3 DNA is TGTGCCAGCAGCTTATCCGGTTCCTACGAGCAGTACTTC.

The chain employs TRBV7-2 and TRBJ2-7; no reliable D call. CDR1 is SGHTA, CDR2 FQGNSA, per germline. V lost 1 base to trimming and J lost 7 bases, with 5 bases between them. The CDR3 length is 11 residues. The chain's CDR3 is CASSLGAEQYV. The CDR3 coding sequence is TGTGCCAGCAGCTTAGGGGCAGAGCAGTACGTC.

The chain carries TRBV19 and TRBJ2-3, with D maybe TRBD1 (6 bases). The CDR3 spans 13 residues. In germline, CDR1 is LNHDA, CDR2 SQIVND (reference sequence). V was trimmed by 7 bases and J by 2 bases, leaving 10 bases between them. CDR3 nucleotide sequence: TGTGCCAGTACCGGGGACAACACAGATACGCAGTATTTT. This encodes CASTGDNTDTQYF.